These 22 T cell receptor beta chains came from one sample sequenced in a study of neurological immune-mediated disorders. TCRdb re-derived calls from the 5' RACE reads in MiXCR, one entry per CDR3 protein. The data contain about 65,000 distinct CDR3 sequences, over 4% of them singletons. Sequencing was performed on PBMCs. These receptors came from a man in his forties or fifties with multiple sclerosis.

In its sample, this clonotype was seen a few times. The chain recombines TRBV5-5 with TRBJ1-2; D may be TRBD1 (6 bases). The CDR3 has 15 residues. V was trimmed by 0 bases and J by 4 bases, leaving 13 bases between them. Germline V gene sequence: CDR1 SGHKS, CDR2 YYEKEE (reference sequence). This CDR3 reads CASSLASDRVYGYTF. The CDR3 coding sequence is TGTGCCAGCAGCTTGGCCTCGGACAGAGTCTATGGCTACACCTTC.

The CDR3 spells CASSPPSGPATQYF. For the CDR3, the DNA is TGTGCCAGCTCACCACCTAGCGGGCCCGCGACCCAGTACTTC. The rearrangement uses TRBV18 and TRBJ2-5; TRBD2 agrees at 7 bases. After removal of 0 bases from V and 7 bases from J, the junction contained 5 bases not matched to a gene. The CDR3 has 14 residues. CDR1 is KGHSH, CDR2 LQKENI, per germline.

By its share, this clonotype is medium-sized (0.01 to 0.1%). This CDR3 is CASSLGRGYNEQFF. The CDR3 DNA sequence: TGTGCCAGCAGTTTAGGGCGGGGCTACAATGAGCAGTTCTTC. The chain employs TRBV12-3 or TRBV12-4 and TRBJ2-1; D is perhaps TRBD2 (6 bases). This CDR3 has 14 residues. V was trimmed by 1 base and J by 3 bases, leaving 7 bases between them.

In regard to this clonotype: Sequence at one end of the junction differs from germline and may be a read error. V and J are TRBV6-5 and TRBJ1-6; a weak D match, TRBD1 (5 bases). The CDR3 contains 15 residues. The germline V gene encodes CDR1 MNHEY and CDR2 SVGAGI. DNA for the CDR3: TGTGCCAGCAGTTACGTACCGGGACTGCCTTCACCCCTCAACTTT. Its translation: CASSYVPGLPSPLNF.

This clonotype was seen ten or more times. The chain couples TRBV2 to TRBJ2-5; 8 nucleotides line up with TRBD2. The V and J ends lost 5 bases and 1 base, in that order; junction bases with no gene match: 3. The germline V gene encodes CDR1 SNHLY and CDR2 FYNNEI. The CDR3 sequence is 14 residues long. The CDR3 nucleotides read TGTGCCAGCAGTCGGACTAGCAGCCAAGAGACCCAGTACTTC. Translating gives CASSRTSSQETQYF.

This clonotype has at least ten counts. The J gene is TRBJ1-1, the V gene TRBV5-1; maybe TRBD1 (5 bases). Trimming cost V 0 bases and J 5 bases, with 11 bases left between them. CDR1 and CDR2 (germline): SGHRS, YFSETQ. The CDR3 is 14 residues long. The chain's CDR3 is CASSLVQGRTEAFF. CDR3 in DNA: TGCGCCAGCAGCTTGGTTCAGGGCCGAACTGAAGCTTTCTTT.

This clonotype was recorded many times. The chain carries TRBV20-1 and TRBJ2-3; no clear D gene. The CDR3 is 11 residues long. Per the germline V gene, CDR1 is DFQATT and CDR2 is SNEGSKA (reference sequence). V dropped 8 bases and J dropped 4 bases, with 10 bases sitting between them. CDR3 loop: CSTPGPDTQYF. The CDR3, as DNA: TGCAGTACACCGGGCCCAGATACGCAGTATTTT.

This clonotype occurred many times. The chain has TRBV12-3 or TRBV12-4 and TRBJ2-3, with 7 bases aligning to TRBD2. This CDR3 comprises 13 residues. V shed 5 bases and J 11 bases; nucleotides not matched to a gene: 10. CDR3 nucleotide sequence: TGTGCCAGCAGTGGGGGGACTACTTATCGGCAGTATTTT. It specifies CASSGGTTYRQYF.

This clonotype was counted many times. The chain combines TRBV7-2 with TRBJ2-7, with D perhaps matching TRBD1 or TRBD2 (5 bases each). Germline CDR1 reads SGHTA; CDR2 reads FQGNSA. The CDR3 has 13 residues. Trimming shortened V by 0 bases and J by 12 bases, and 15 bases separated the two germline ends. CDR3 sequence (DNA): TGTGCCAGCAGCTTAGCGTGGCGGGCAGGGTCGTACTTC. Translation gives CASSLAWRAGSYF.

This clonotype was recorded at least ten times. The chain uses TRBV5-5 and TRBJ2-2; D is perhaps TRBD1 (5 bases). CDR3 length equals 15 residues. Germline CDR1 reads SGHKS; CDR2 reads YYEKEE (reference sequence). V was trimmed by 4 bases and J by 8 bases, leaving 18 bases between them. The CDR3 region is CASSRETATTGELFF. The CDR3 region has the DNA TGTGCCAGCAGCCGAGAGACAGCTACCACTGGGGAGCTGTTTTTT.

The genes are TRBV5-1 and TRBJ1-5, with no clear D. This CDR3 comprises 14 residues. V lost 0 bases and J 3 bases, leaving 7 bases between the germline ends. Germline V lookup: CDR1 SGHRS, CDR2 YFSETQ. CDR3 in DNA: TGCGCCAGCAGCTTGGGGGTTGACAATCAGCCCCAGCATTTT. Protein: CASSLGVDNQPQHF. The variable domain in full, completed from reference TRBV5-1 and TRBJ1-5, reads KAGVTQTPRYLIKTRGQQVTLSCSPISGHRSVSWYQQTPGQGLQFLFEYFSETQRNKGNFPGRFSGRQFSNSRSEMNVSTLELGDSALYLCASSLGVDNQPQHFGDGTRLSIL.

In regard to this clonotype: A read error may produce the germline difference seen at one junction end. The chain carries TRBV20-1 and TRBJ1-6; D is uncertain. CDR1 and CDR2 from the germline V gene are DFQATT and SNEGSKA (reference sequence). This CDR3 is 13 amino acids long. The CDR3 sequence is CSARGVYNSPLNF. The CDR3 DNA is TGCAGTGCTAGAGGAGTTTATAATTCACCCCTCAACTTT.

This clonotype came up many times. This rearrangement joins TRBV10-2 to TRBJ2-5, with unresolved D. Germline CDR1 WSHSY, CDR2 SAAADI. Trimming stripped 3 bases from V and 5 bases from J, with 13 bases between. CDR3 length: 14 residues. Here the CDR3 DNA reads TGCGCCAGCAGTGAAGTGTGGGATACGGAGACCCAGTACTTC. Protein product: CASSEVWDTETQYF.

This clonotype came up many times. The V gene is TRBV6-1, the J gene TRBJ2-5; 7 bases fit TRBD1. The germline CDR1 and CDR2 sequences are MNHNS and SASEGT. The CDR3 extends over 14 amino acids. Trimming took 5 bases from V and 3 from J; bases not matched to a gene: 6. CDR3 coding DNA: TGTGCCAGCAGTTGGGACAGTACCGAAGAGACCCAGTACTTC. Amino acid sequence: CASSWDSTEETQYF.

As concerns this clonotype: It may be a read error: a sequence one base away is much more abundant. The rearrangement links TRBV5-1 to TRBJ1-1; D remains ambiguous. The CDR3 sequence is 16 residues long. Trimming cost V 3 bases and J 0 bases, with 15 bases left between them. Germline V gene lookup returns CDR1 SGHRS and CDR2 YFSETQ. The CDR3 region is CASSSKPLVVNTEAFF. CDR3 nucleotides: TGCGCCAGCAGCTCGAAACCGTTGGTAGTGAACACTGAAGCTTTCTTT. Full variable domain (remainder filled in from reference TRBV5-1 and TRBJ1-1): KAGVTQTPRYLIKTRGQQVTLSCSPISGHRSVSWYQQTPGQGLQFLFEYFSETQRNKGNFPGRFSGRQFSNSRSEMNVSTLELGDSALYLCASSSKPLVVNTEAFFGQGTRLTVV.

This clonotype was found many times. This chain links TRBV5-1 with TRBJ2-1; D is unclear. The CDR3 is made up of 12 amino acids. Germline CDR1 and CDR2: SGHRS and YFSETQ. Trimming removed 2 bases at V and 8 bases at J, with 8 bases between. Here the CDR3 DNA reads TGCGCCAGCAGCTTTCCTGGCGATGAGCAGTTCTTC. Translating it yields CASSFPGDEQFF.

This clonotype was seen ten or more times. The J gene is TRBJ2-3, the V gene TRBV7-2; no clear D gene. Trimming pared 1 base from V and 4 bases from J, leaving 12 bases between. CDR1 and CDR2 (germline): SGHTA, FQGNSA. There are 15 residues in the CDR3. For the CDR3, the DNA is TGTGCCAGCAGCTTAGAATCGGTTCTTGCAGATACGCAGTATTTT. Translation: CASSLESVLADTQYF.

This clonotype was seen at least ten times. The chain uses TRBV7-2 and TRBJ2-7; the match to TRBD1 covers 7 bases. The CDR3 loop spans 15 amino acids. Germline CDR1 is SGHTA and CDR2 is FQGNSA. After removal of 7 bases from V and 0 bases from J, the junction contained 9 bases not matched to a gene. CDR3 DNA: TGTGCCAGCAAACTTAGGGGGCTCGGCTCCTACGAGCAGTACTTC. It is translated as CASKLRGLGSYEQYF.

This clonotype was counted at least ten times. This chain links TRBV27 with TRBJ1-1; D is unresolved. Germline loops: CDR1 MNHEY, CDR2 SMNVEV (reference sequence). V was shortened by 2 bases and J by 0 bases, with 7 bases between the two germline ends. There are 14 residues in the CDR3. CDR3 residues: CASSLRGMNTEAFF. The CDR3 nucleotides read TGTGCCAGCAGTTTACGAGGGATGAACACTGAAGCTTTCTTT.

This clonotype was counted at least ten times. J is TRBJ1-2 and V is TRBV4-1; 7 nucleotides match TRBD1. CDR3 length: 15 residues. Germline V CDR1 and CDR2: MGHRA, YSYEKL. With 8 bases clipped from V and 4 bases from J, the junction kept 13 bases outside the gene matches. The CDR3 region has the DNA TGCGCCAGCGGACGTGGGACAGTCCTTAGCTATGGCTACACCTTC. Translating gives CASGRGTVLSYGYTF.

This clonotype was found many times. The V call is TRBV20-1, the J call TRBJ1-1, with D perhaps matching TRBD1 (5 bases). The germline V and J ends were trimmed by 1 base and 1 base, with 10 bases remaining between them. CDR3 length: 14 amino acids. In germline, CDR1 is DFQATT, CDR2 SNEGSKA (reference sequence). The CDR3, as DNA: TGCAGTGCTAGAGGGGGGTCGGGGAACACTGAAGCTTTCTTT. Protein: CSARGGSGNTEAFF.

The table lists this clonotype with a few counts. The chain joins TRBV6-6 to TRBJ1-2, with 7 bases that match TRBD1. CDR1 and CDR2 (germline): MNHNY, SVGAGI (reference sequence). This CDR3 contains 14 residues. The junction had 7 bases not matched to a gene; V was cut back by 6 bases and J by 3 bases. The CDR3 region has the DNA TGTGCCAGCAGCAGGACCCAGGGGGACTATGGCTACACCTTC. It specifies CASSRTQGDYGYTF.